This TCR beta chain came from a study of radiation and T cells in renal cell carcinoma. Stated time point: baseline pretreatment blood. Described treatment: 15 Gy SBRT to primary tumor, nephrectomy 4 weeks later. The data were produced by immunoSEQ multiplex PCR, yet TCRdb's version contains in-frame clones alone and is incomplete. Among around 140,000 clones listed, around 90% were seen once. General study findings and limits: From baseline, blood top tumor clonotypes peaked at 2 weeks post-radiation.

Turning to this clone: The antigen remains unidentified.

The TCR originated in a woman in her sixties or seventies with renal cell carcinoma. The sample consisted of blood, taken from a patient whose treatment included radiotherapy and nephrectomy.

DNA for the CDR3: TGTGCCAGCAGCTTACGAGAGCAGTACTTC. Protein product: CASSLREQYF. V is TRBV11-3 and J is TRBJ2-7; D gene uncertain. The CDR3 covers 10 residues. Germline CDR1 SGHNT, CDR2 YENEEA. V lost 2 bases, J lost 7 bases, and 3 bases lay in between. Filled out from reference TRBV11-3 and TRBJ2-7, the complete variable domain reads EAGVVQSPRYKIIEKKQPVAFWCNPISGHNTLYWYLQNLGQGPELLIRYENEEAVDDSQLPKDRFSAERLKGVDSTLKIQPAELGDSAVYLCASSLREQYFGPGTRLTVT.